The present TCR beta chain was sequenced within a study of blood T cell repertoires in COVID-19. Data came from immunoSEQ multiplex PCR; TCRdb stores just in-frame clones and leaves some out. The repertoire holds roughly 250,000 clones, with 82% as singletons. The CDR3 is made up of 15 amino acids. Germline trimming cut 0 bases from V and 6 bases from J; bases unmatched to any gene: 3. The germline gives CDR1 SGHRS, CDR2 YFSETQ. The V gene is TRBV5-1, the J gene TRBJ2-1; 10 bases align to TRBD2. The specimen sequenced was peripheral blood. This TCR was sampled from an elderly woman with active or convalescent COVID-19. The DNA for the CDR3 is TGCGCCAGCAGCTTGGTCGCTAGCGGGGGCAATGAGCAGTTCTTC. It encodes CASSLVASGGNEQFF.